This T cell receptor (beta chain) emerged from a study of cytomegalovirus exposure and HLA in healthy donors. The sample holds a few counts of this clone. Per germline, CDR1 LNHDA and CDR2 SQIVND (reference sequence). This CDR3 region has 16 residues. The ends were cut back, 5 bases at V and 7 bases at J, with 20 bases in the middle. 60 Vbeta and 13 Jbeta primers were used in PCR. The data were produced by immunoSEQ multiplex PCR, yet TCRdb's version contains in-frame clones alone and is incomplete. The table has tens of thousands of clones, 86% seen once; the top ten hold about 8.6%. Sequencing was done on a sample of PBMCs. The chain is built from TRBV19 and TRBJ1-4; a possible D gene is TRBD1 (6 bases). The sequence came from a man between 25 and 39 years old in good health and CMV-seropositive. CDR3 DNA sequence: TGTGCCAGTAGTCGCTCTCGACAGGTTACGGGTGAAAAACTGTTTTTT. It yields the protein CASSRSRQVTGEKLFF.